These T cell receptor beta chains were read from a single sample in a study of human T cells and chemical hapten exposure. TCRdb independently ran MiXCR on the RACE reads; one entry per CDR3 protein. Of around 300,000 distinct CDR3 sequences listed, almost 8% are singletons. The sequencing used whole blood, collected in connection with sensitization to the hapten diphenylcyclopropenone (DPC). Receptors originate from a man aged 18 to 29 with alopecia areata. Some clones in this sample may be carry-over from other donors' samples. Each CDR3 is given with its conserved first and last residue. A D gene is named only where the DNA matches it firmly. The size field is filled for only some rows; it gives once, few, many or a size class.

size: .; V: TRBV6-5; J: TRBJ2-3; D: .; length: 18; CDR3: CASSYPSGGVLSTDTQYF; DNA: TGTGCCAGCAGTTACCCCAGCGGCGGGGTGTTGAGCACAGATACGCAGTATTTT
size: many; V: TRBV20-1; J: TRBJ1-2; D: .; length: 16; CDR3: CSARADVDRPPYGYTF; DNA: TGCAGTGCTAGAGCGGACGTAGACAGGCCCCCCTATGGCTACACCTTC
size: .; V: TRBV28; J: TRBJ2-5; D: TRBD1; length: 19; CDR3: CASSQTTNSGGNSKRPQYF; DNA: TGTGCCAGCAGCCAAACTACCAACTCAGGGGGAAACTCCAAGAGACCCCAGTACTTC
size: many; V: TRBV7-2; J: TRBJ2-3; D: TRBD2; length: 18; CDR3: CASSLVMAASGGADTQYF; DNA: TGTGCCAGCAGCTTAGTCATGGCGGCTAGCGGGGGCGCAGATACGCAGTATTTT
size: .; V: TRBV28; J: TRBJ2-2; D: .; length: 15; CDR3: CASSLKGGPTGELFF; DNA: TGTGCCAGCAGTTTAAAGGGGGGCCCCACCGGGGAGCTGTTTTTT
size: many; V: TRBV6-5; J: TRBJ1-1; D: .; length: 14; CDR3: CASSSREGGTEAFF; DNA: TGTGCCAGCAGCAGCAGGGAAGGGGGCACTGAAGCTTTCTTT
size: few; V: TRBV29-1; J: TRBJ2-5; D: TRBD1; length: 14; CDR3: CSVEEQGTKETQYF; DNA: TGCAGCGTTGAAGAACAGGGGACGAAAGAGACCCAGTACTTC
size: .; V: TRBV9; J: TRBJ2-1; D: .; length: 16; CDR3: CASSVAFSSPYNEQFF; DNA: TGTGCCAGCAGCGTAGCTTTCTCCAGCCCCTACAATGAGCAGTTCTTC
size: few; V: TRBV9; J: TRBJ1-6; D: TRBD1; length: 15; CDR3: CASSVGRQGNSPLHF; DNA: TGTGCCAGCAGCGTAGGTCGACAGGGGAATTCACCCCTCCACTTT
size: few; V: TRBV7-2; J: TRBJ1-2; D: TRBD1; length: 14; CDR3: CASSLEQGAGGYTF; DNA: TGTGCCAGCAGCTTAGAACAGGGGGCGGGTGGCTACACCTTC
size: .; V: TRBV5-6; J: TRBJ2-7; D: .; length: 17; CDR3: CASSFNILSGQTYEQYF; DNA: TGTGCCAGCAGTTTTAACATTCTATCCGGACAGACCTACGAGCAGTACTTC
size: many; V: TRBV28; J: TRBJ2-3; D: TRBD2; length: 15; CDR3: CASFKRGEVTDTQYF; DNA: TGTGCCAGCTTCAAGCGGGGAGAAGTCACAGATACGCAGTATTTT
size: few; V: TRBV5-1; J: TRBJ2-7; D: .; length: 13; CDR3: CASSLDRNYEQYF; DNA: TGCGCCAGCAGCTTGGACAGGAACTACGAGCAGTACTTC
size: .; V: TRBV28; J: TRBJ2-3; D: .; length: 13; CDR3: CASLDWGADTQYF; DNA: TGTGCCAGCCTCGACTGGGGGGCAGATACGCAGTATTTT
size: few; V: TRBV5-1; J: TRBJ1-1; D: .; length: 14; CDR3: CASSWRRMNTEAFF; DNA: TGCGCCAGCAGCTGGAGGCGGATGAACACTGAAGCTTTCTTT
size: few; V: TRBV6-6; J: TRBJ1-4; D: .; length: 13; CDR3: CASTGTINEKLFF; DNA: TGTGCCAGCACGGGAACTATTAATGAAAAACTGTTTTTT
size: many; V: TRBV2; J: TRBJ1-5; D: .; length: 13; CDR3: CASSEIVRQPQHF; DNA: TGTGCCAGCAGTGAGATCGTTCGTCAGCCCCAGCATTTT
size: many; V: TRBV4-3; J: TRBJ1-2; D: .; length: 14; CDR3: CASSRKTKGSGYTF; DNA: TGCGCCAGCAGCCGAAAAACAAAAGGTTCTGGCTACACCTTC
size: few; V: TRBV5-1; J: TRBJ1-2; D: TRBD1; length: 15; CDR3: CASSPYGQGSYGYTF; DNA: TGCGCCAGCAGCCCTTACGGACAGGGCAGCTATGGCTACACCTTC
size: few; V: TRBV29-1; J: TRBJ2-7; D: TRBD1; length: 13; CDR3: CSATGTGVVEQYF; DNA: TGCAGCGCGACCGGGACAGGGGTAGTCGAGCAGTACTTC
size: few; V: TRBV6-2/TRBV6-3; J: TRBJ2-2; D: TRBD1; length: 14; CDR3: CASKLDREAGELFF; DNA: TGTGCCAGCAAACTGGACAGGGAGGCCGGGGAGCTGTTTTTT
size: few; V: TRBV18; J: TRBJ1-2; D: TRBD1; length: 13; CDR3: CASSDTGDNGYTF; DNA: TGTGCCAGCTCAGACACAGGGGATAATGGCTACACCTTC
size: .; V: TRBV24-1; J: TRBJ2-2; D: .; length: 15; CDR3: CATSDLVPNTGELFF; DNA: TGTGCCACCAGTGATCTCGTCCCGAACACCGGGGAGCTGTTTTTT